A selection of T cell receptor beta chains follows, all from one sample in a study of T-cell reconstitution after alpha-beta-depleted transplantation in children. TCRdb reprocessed the PCR reads with MiXCR, giving one entry per CDR3 protein. The table includes about 980,000 distinct CDR3 sequences, roughly 29% detected once. Here the sequenced sample was PBMCs, mostly from graft donor cells, taken 360 days after TCRalphabeta/CD19-depleted stem cell transplant. These TCRs come from a boy younger than two who had a stem cell transplant for SCID, so the T cells may come from the graft donor. Each CDR3 is given with its conserved first and last residue. The D gene is left open where the match is weak.

v_call	d_call	j_call	cdr3_aa	cdr3_nt
TRBV25-1	TRBD1	TRBJ1-2	CASSENYQGARGYTF	TGTGCCAGCAGTGAAAATTATCAGGGGGCTCGTGGCTACACCTTC
TRBV19	NA	TRBJ2-7	CASSIGRGAYEQYF	TGTGCCAGTAGTATCGGTCGAGGGGCCTACGAGCAGTACTTC
TRBV15	NA	TRBJ2-5	CATSRVLTRQETQYF	TGTGCCACCAGCAGAGTATTGACTAGGCAAGAGACCCAGTACTTC
TRBV4-1	TRBD2	TRBJ2-1	CASSQGPGTSGGATNEQFF	TGCGCCAGCAGCCAAGGACCCGGGACTAGCGGGGGGGCCACCAATGAGCAGTTCTTC
TRBV5-1	NA	TRBJ2-5	CASSLAQRETQYF	TGCGCCAGCAGCTTGGCACAGAGAGAGACCCAGTACTTC
TRBV9	TRBD1	TRBJ1-2	CASSSRDRAADGYTF	TGTGCCAGCAGCTCCCGGGACAGGGCGGCCGATGGCTACACCTTC
TRBV12-3/TRBV12-4	NA	TRBJ1-4	CASRGRDGPYYEKLFF	TGTGCCAGCAGGGGTCGGGACGGTCCTTACTATGAAAAACTGTTTTTT
TRBV12-3/TRBV12-4	NA	TRBJ1-5	CASSPTQEFSNQPQHF	TGTGCCAGCAGTCCCACACAGGAGTTTAGCAATCAGCCCCAGCATTTT
TRBV12-3/TRBV12-4	TRBD1	TRBJ1-5	CASRQGGDLAYSNQPQHF	TGTGCCAGCAGACAGGGGGGGGACCTAGCCTATAGCAATCAGCCCCAGCATTTT
TRBV7-9	TRBD1	TRBJ1-5	CASSFMTGGSNQPQHF	TGTGCCAGCAGCTTCATGACAGGGGGGAGCAATCAGCCCCAGCATTTT